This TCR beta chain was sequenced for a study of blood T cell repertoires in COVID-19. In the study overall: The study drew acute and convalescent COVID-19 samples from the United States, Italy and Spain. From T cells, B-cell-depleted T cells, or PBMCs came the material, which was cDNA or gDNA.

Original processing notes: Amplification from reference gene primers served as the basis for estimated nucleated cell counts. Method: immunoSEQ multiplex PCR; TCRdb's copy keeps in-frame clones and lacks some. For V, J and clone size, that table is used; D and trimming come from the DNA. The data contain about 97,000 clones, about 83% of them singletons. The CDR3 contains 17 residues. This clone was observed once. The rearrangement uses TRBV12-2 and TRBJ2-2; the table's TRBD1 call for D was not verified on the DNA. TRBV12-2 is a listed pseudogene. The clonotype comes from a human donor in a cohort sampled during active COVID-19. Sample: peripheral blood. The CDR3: CASRLVGDRATTGELFF. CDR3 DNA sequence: TGTGCAAGTCGCTTAGTGGGAGACAGGGCGACCACCGGGGAGCTGTTTTTT.